Shown below are 7 T cell receptor beta chains from a single sample sequenced in a study of blood T cell repertoires in COVID-19 (dated by TCRdb to between 2020 and 2021). Library preparation employed the immunoSEQ multiplex PCR assay. Not all clones reach the TCRdb copy of this immuneACCESS table, which keeps in-frame sequences only. Checked studies attribute under half of the gap to unresolved V genes and leave the rest unexplained. A total of approximately 16,000 clones appear in this sample, 89% of them only once. 3% to 3.5% of the sample is held by the ten biggest clonotypes. Material for sequencing was peripheral blood. These receptors were obtained from a human donor in a cohort sampled during active COVID-19.

J is TRBJ2-1 and V is TRBV9; a possible D gene is TRBD2 (7 bases). The CDR3 contains 14 residues. Trimming stripped 0 bases from V and 9 bases from J, with 13 bases between. From germline, CDR1 is SGDLS and CDR2 YYNGEE. CDR3 in DNA: TGTGCCAGCAGCGTAGGTGGGGGGGCAGGTGAGCAGTTCTTC. Amino acid sequence: CASSVGGGAGEQFF.

This rearrangement joins TRBV6-5 to TRBJ1-6; D possibly corresponds to TRBD1 (5 bases). Germline assignment: CDR1 MNHEY and CDR2 SVGAGI. The CDR3 has 16 amino acids. The ends were cut back, 0 bases at V and 9 bases at J, with 15 bases in the middle. CDR3 loop: CASSYSGTGFGSPLHF. CDR3 in DNA: TGTGCCAGCAGTTACTCGGGTACAGGTTTTGGTTCACCCCTCCACTTT.

This clone came up a few times. J is TRBJ1-5 and V is TRBV6-2 or TRBV6-3; D ambiguous. Germline CDR1 reads MNHEY; CDR2 reads SVGEGT. Trimming cost V 6 bases and J 9 bases, with 9 bases left between them. This CDR3 has 11 residues. The CDR3 nucleotides are TGTGCCAGCAGCTCGGGGTGGCCCCAGCATTTT. Protein sequence: CASSSGWPQHF.

The V and J genes are TRBV27 and TRBJ1-1; 11 bases are shared with TRBD1. V lost 6 bases to trimming and J lost 3 bases; unmatched junction nucleotides: 6. The CDR3 runs 15 residues. Germline loops: CDR1 MNHEY, CDR2 SMNVEV (reference sequence). The CDR3 bases are TGTGCCAGCAGGGGGACAGGGGGAAGGGACACTGAAGCTTTCTTT. Its protein product is CASRGTGGRDTEAFF.

The chain employs TRBV5-1 and TRBJ2-5; the match to TRBD2 covers 8 bases. V lost 3 bases to trimming and J lost 9 bases; unmatched junction nucleotides: 7. The V gene's germline CDR1 is SGHRS and CDR2 YFSETQ. This CDR3 comprises 13 residues. The CDR3 bases are TGCGCCAGCAGCTCCCCCGGGGGGGACGCCCAGTACTTC. Amino acids: CASSSPGGDAQYF.

J is TRBJ2-7 and V is TRBV11-1; 7 positions agree with TRBD2. Germline V gives CDR1 SGHAT, CDR2 FQDESV (reference sequence). V was pared by 7 bases and J by 2 bases, with 8 bases of the junction left unmatched. The CDR3 is 14 amino acids. The chain's CDR3 is CASMRARGAYEQYF. CDR3 nucleotides: TGTGCCAGCATGAGGGCTCGGGGGGCCTACGAGCAGTACTTC. The full variable domain, with the rest looked up from reference TRBV11-1 and TRBJ2-7, is EAEVAQSPRYKITEKSQAVAFWCDPISGHATLYWYRQILGQGPELLVQFQDESVVDDSQLPKDRFSAERLKGVDSTLKIQPAELGDSAMYLCASMRARGAYEQYFGPGTRLTVT.

The chain joins TRBV15 to TRBJ2-1; maybe TRBD1 (5 bases). The CDR3 runs 16 residues. Germline V lookup: CDR1 LNHNV, CDR2 YYDKDF (reference sequence). Deletions cut 0 bases from V and 10 bases from J, with 19 bases between. The CDR3 loop reads CATSRDGPGRRAEQFF. The CDR3 DNA reads as TGTGCCACCAGCAGAGATGGTCCAGGACGCAGGGCAGAGCAGTTCTTC. Combining the CDR3 with reference TRBV15 and TRBJ2-1 gives the whole variable domain DAMVIQNPRYQVTQFGKPVTLSCSQTLNHNVMYWYQQKSSQAPKLLFHYYDKDFNNEADTPDNFQSRRPNTSFCFLDIRSPGLGDTAMYLCATSRDGPGRRAEQFFGPGTRLTVL.